A single sample gave rise to the 6 T cell receptor beta chains below, sequenced in a study of T cell responses to AZD1222 COVID-19 vaccine (dated by TCRdb to the early 2020s). The library relied on the immunoSEQ multiplex PCR assay. TCRdb carries this immuneACCESS record with in-frame sequences only. Its versions omit some clonotypes, under half of them owing to an unresolved V gene in the studies checked, with the rest unexplained. Within this sample are fewer than 150,000 clones, with about nine tenths of them counted one time only. The top ten clonotypes cover 4.4% of the sample. The time point label for this specimen denotes: baseline before first vaccination. The sequenced sample was peripheral blood, obtained on day 0 of AZD1222 vaccination. These receptors were taken from an adult in good health.

The gene calls are TRBV15 and TRBJ1-5; the D gene is possibly TRBD1 (5 bases). The germline V gene has CDR1 LNHNV and CDR2 YYDKDF (reference sequence). This CDR3 is 14 amino acids long. V shed 1 base and J shed 11 bases, with 15 bases lying between them. DNA of the CDR3: TGTGCCACCAGCAGAGCAGAGAGCGGGGCGGCCCAGCATTTT. Its protein product is CATSRAESGAAQHF.

This clone has just a few counts. The chain couples TRBV5-4 to TRBJ1-1, with a possible D match to TRBD1 (6 bases). CDR1 is SGHNT and CDR2 is YYREEE in the germline V gene (reference sequence). The germline V and J ends were trimmed by 9 bases and 6 bases, with 18 bases remaining between them. CDR3 size: 13 residues. CDR3 nucleotide sequence: TGTGCCACCGCGGTGGGGGGGCAAGCTGAAGCTTTCTTT. This translates into CATAVGGQAEAFF.

This chain uses TRBV6-1 with TRBJ2-1, with D tentatively TRBD1 (5 bases). The ends were cut back, 4 bases at V and 8 bases at J, with 21 bases in the middle. This CDR3 is 16 amino acids long. From germline, CDR1 is MNHNS and CDR2 SASEGT. CDR3 sequence reads: CASSVFRGRVADEQFF. CDR3 nucleotide sequence: TGTGCCAGCAGTGTATTCCGTGGCAGGGTCGCAGATGAGCAGTTCTTC.

This rearrangement joins TRBV19 to TRBJ2-1; 8 bases are shared with TRBD2. Per germline, CDR1 LNHDA and CDR2 SQIVND (reference sequence). The CDR3 runs 16 residues. After removal of 9 bases from V and 1 base from J, the junction contained 11 bases not matched to a gene. This CDR3 is CASRISGARSYNEQFF. CDR3 in DNA: TGTGCCAGCCGTATTAGCGGGGCCCGATCCTACAATGAGCAGTTCTTC.

The chain joins TRBV21-1 to TRBJ1-5. TRBV21-1 is recorded as a pseudogene. The CDR3 is 16 residues long. CDR3 nucleotide sequence: TGTGCCAGCAGCATAGGTAGGACCGTGGAGAGGCAGCCCCAGCATTTT. It encodes CASSIGRTVERQPQHF.

The rearrangement links TRBV5-5 to TRBJ2-3, with 11 bases that match TRBD2. CDR3 length: 16 amino acids. With V trimmed by 2 bases and J by 0 bases, 2 bases remained unmatched. The germline V gene encodes CDR1 SGHKS and CDR2 YYEKEE (reference sequence). The CDR3 loop reads CASSLRLAGSTDTQYF. The CDR3 nucleotides are TGTGCCAGCAGCTTACGACTAGCGGGAAGCACAGATACGCAGTATTTT.